The present TCR beta chain was sequenced within a study of shared clonotypes between healthy human individuals. Study-wide points: Measured sharing among donors was expected to vary with sequencing depth. Researchers sampled only blood; tissue repertoires likely differ.

The V gene lost 4 bases and the J gene lost 3 bases, with 21 bases spanning the gap. The CDR3 totals 17 residues. Per germline, CDR1 SGHNT and CDR2 YYREEE (reference sequence). Terminally differentiated effector memory CD45RA+ cells were excluded by CCR7 positive selection of CD45RO-negative cells. Produced via immunoSEQ multiplex PCR; TCRdb's table is partial and in-frame only. Here the sample spans hundreds of thousands of clones, around 96% being singletons. Comments on this clone: Antigen unknown.

The receptor comes from a woman in her twenties or thirties in good health. Sequenced material: naive CD8+ T cells sorted from blood. This chain links TRBV5-4 with TRBJ2-3; a possible D gene is TRBD2 (6 bases). The CDR3 region has the DNA TGTGCCAGCAGCGGCCTAAATGGGGGGTTAGGGACAGATACGCAGTATTTT. It codes for CASSGLNGGLGTDTQYF. Together with reference TRBV5-4 and TRBJ2-3, the CDR3 gives the full variable domain: ETGVTQSPTHLIKTRGQQVTLRCSSQSGHNTVSWYQQALGQGPQFIFQYYREEENGRGNFPPRFSGLQFPNYSSELNVNALELDDSALYLCASSGLNGGLGTDTQYFGPGTRLTVL.